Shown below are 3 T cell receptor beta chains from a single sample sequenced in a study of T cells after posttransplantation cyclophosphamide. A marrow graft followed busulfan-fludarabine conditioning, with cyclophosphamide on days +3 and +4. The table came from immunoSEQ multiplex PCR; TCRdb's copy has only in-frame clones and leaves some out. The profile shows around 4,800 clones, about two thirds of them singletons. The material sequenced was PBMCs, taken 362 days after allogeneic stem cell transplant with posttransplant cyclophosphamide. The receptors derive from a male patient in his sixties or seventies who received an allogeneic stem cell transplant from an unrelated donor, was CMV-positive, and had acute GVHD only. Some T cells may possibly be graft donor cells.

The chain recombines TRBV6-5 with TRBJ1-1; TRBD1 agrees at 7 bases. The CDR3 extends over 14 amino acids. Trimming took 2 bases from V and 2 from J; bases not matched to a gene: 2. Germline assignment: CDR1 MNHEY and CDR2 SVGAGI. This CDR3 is CASSYRGRNTEAFF. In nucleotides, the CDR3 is TGTGCCAGCAGTTACAGGGGGCGCAACACTGAAGCTTTCTTT.

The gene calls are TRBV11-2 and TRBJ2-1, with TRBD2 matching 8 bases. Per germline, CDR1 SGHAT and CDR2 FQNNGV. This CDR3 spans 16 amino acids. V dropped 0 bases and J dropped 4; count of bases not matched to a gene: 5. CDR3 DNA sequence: TGTGCCAGCAGCTTAGAGGCTGGCGGGAGGTACAATGAGCAGTTCTTC. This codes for CASSLEAGGRYNEQFF.

CDR3 sequence reads: CASSLRGQGLSYEQYF. The CDR3 region has the DNA TGTGCCAGCAGCTTGCGCGGACAGGGGCTATCCTACGAGCAGTACTTC. The chain uses TRBV5-4 and TRBJ2-7; 9 bases line up with TRBD1. V trimming: 1 base; J trimming: 1 base; junction bases outside the gene matches: 6. The CDR3 spans 16 residues. Germline lookup yields CDR1 SGHNT and CDR2 YYREEE (reference sequence).